The 10 T cell receptor beta chains below were found in one sample sequenced in a study of CD8 T cells in ankylosing spondylitis. TCRdb itself ran the 5' RACE reads through MiXCR, one entry per CDR3 protein. The sample shows 150,000 to 200,000 distinct CDR3 sequences, 13% of them seen only once. Sequencing was performed on blood, either unsorted or a sorted T cell fraction (not recorded which). The receptor set was obtained from a female donor with ankylosing spondylitis or in good health (not recorded which).

This clonotype was picked up many times. The chain has TRBV6-1 and TRBJ1-1, with 10 bases aligning to TRBD1. Germline CDR1 reads MNHNS; CDR2 reads SASEGT. After removal of 8 bases from V and 1 base from J, the junction contained 10 bases not matched to a gene. This CDR3 comprises 16 residues. CDR3 loop: CASATGTGARNTEAFF. CDR3 sequence (DNA): TGTGCCAGCGCGACCGGGACAGGGGCTCGGAACACTGAAGCTTTCTTT.

The V gene is TRBV20-1, the J gene TRBJ2-3; 7 bases are a match to TRBD2. Per germline, CDR1 DFQATT and CDR2 SNEGSKA (reference sequence). This CDR3 contains 17 residues. With 4 bases clipped from V and 3 bases from J, the junction kept 16 bases outside the gene matches. This chain's CDR3 is CSAILLGGSLVTDTQYF. The DNA for the CDR3 is TGCAGTGCTATTCTCTTGGGCGGGAGTTTGGTAACAGATACGCAGTATTTT.

The gene calls are TRBV19 and TRBJ2-5, with no clear D. Germline-derived CDR1 and CDR2 are LNHDA and SQIVND (reference sequence). Between the trimmed V and J ends, which lost 8 bases and 1 base, there was a span of 8 bases. The CDR3 extends over 12 amino acids. The DNA for the CDR3 is TGTGCCAGTTGCCCATCCCAAGAGACCCAGTACTTC. It is translated as CASCPSQETQYF.

This clonotype was counted at least ten times. The chain couples TRBV6-5 to TRBJ1-5, with TRBD1 matching 9 bases. CDR3 size: 18 residues. V shed 1 base and J 5 bases; nucleotides not matched to a gene: 12. CDR1 and CDR2 (germline): MNHEY, SVGAGI. DNA of the CDR3: TGTGCCAGCAGTTACTATTATCCGGGACAGGGAGGGGATCAGCCCCAGCATTTT. This translates into CASSYYYPGQGGDQPQHF.

The chain links TRBV6-2 or TRBV6-3 to TRBJ1-4; D unresolved. The CDR3 covers 12 residues. Germline V gene data show CDR1 as MNHEY and CDR2 as SVGEGT. V was pared by 7 bases and J by 8 bases, with 11 bases between. The CDR3 DNA reads as TGTGCCAGCATACACCTCACCGAAAAACTGTTTTTT. This codes for CASIHLTEKLFF.

CDR3 region: CATTGSGVGTGELFF. In DNA, the CDR3 is TGTGCCACGACAGGTTCCGGGGTAGGCACCGGGGAGCTGTTTTTT. The chain joins TRBV10-3 to TRBJ2-2; D may be TRBD1 (6 bases). Germline CDR1 reads ENHRY; CDR2 reads SYGVKD. The CDR3 runs 15 residues. Trimming stripped 10 bases from V and 4 bases from J, with 19 bases between.

The sample holds many counts of this clonotype. The chain recombines TRBV20-1 with TRBJ2-7; 8 bases line up with TRBD2. Losses at the gene ends were 6 bases for V and 4 bases for J; bases not matched to a gene: 8. Germline V gene lookup returns CDR1 DFQATT and CDR2 SNEGSKA (reference sequence). The CDR3 consists of 13 residues. This CDR3 is CSAKREMEYEQYF. The CDR3 nucleotides are TGCAGTGCCAAGCGGGAGATGGAATACGAGCAGTACTTC.

The CDR3 sequence: CASSSGPREEKLFF. CDR3 sequence (DNA): TGCGCCAGCAGCTCGGGACCCCGCGAAGAAAAACTGTTTTTT. The chain carries TRBV4-1 and TRBJ1-4; TRBD1 is a possible D gene (5 bases). The germline V gene encodes CDR1 MGHRA and CDR2 YSYEKL. V lost 5 bases and J lost 8, with 15 bases in between. CDR3 length: 14 residues.

This clonotype appeared a few times. The genes are TRBV24-1 and TRBJ2-6; no firm D call. The V end lost 5 bases, the J end lost 3 bases, and 7 bases lay between the germline ends. The CDR3 sequence is 14 residues long. CDR1 is KGHDR and CDR2 is SFDVKD in the germline V gene. Written as DNA, the CDR3 is TGTGCCACCAGTGCGGCAGGTGGGGCCAACGTCCTGACTTTC. It yields the protein CATSAAGGANVLTF.

Points on this clonotype: A read error may explain this, as a much larger clone is one base away. This sequence joins TRBV24-1 and TRBJ2-3, with 8 bases identical to TRBD1. The germline V gene encodes CDR1 KGHDR and CDR2 SFDVKD. The CDR3 is 18 amino acids. V gave up 4 bases and J gave up 1 base; unmatched junction bases: 12. In DNA, the CDR3 is TGTGCCACCAGTGAGCCGGGACAGGTGCTTACTGGCACAGATACGCAGTATTTT. It is translated as CATSEPGQVLTGTDTQYF.